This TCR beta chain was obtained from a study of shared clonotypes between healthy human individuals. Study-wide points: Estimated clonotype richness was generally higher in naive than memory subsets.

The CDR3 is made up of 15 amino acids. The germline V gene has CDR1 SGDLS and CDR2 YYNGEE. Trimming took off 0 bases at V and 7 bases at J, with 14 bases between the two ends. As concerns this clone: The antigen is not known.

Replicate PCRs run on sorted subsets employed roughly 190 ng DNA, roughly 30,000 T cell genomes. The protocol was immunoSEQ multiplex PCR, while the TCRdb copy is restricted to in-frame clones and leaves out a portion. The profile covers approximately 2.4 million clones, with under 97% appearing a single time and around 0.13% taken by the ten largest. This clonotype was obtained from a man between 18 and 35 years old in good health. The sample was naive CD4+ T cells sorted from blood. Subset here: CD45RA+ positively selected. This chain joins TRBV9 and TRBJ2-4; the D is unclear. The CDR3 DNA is TGTGCCAGCAGCGTAGATTCCCGGATGGAGAACATTCAGTACTTC. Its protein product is CASSVDSRMENIQYF.